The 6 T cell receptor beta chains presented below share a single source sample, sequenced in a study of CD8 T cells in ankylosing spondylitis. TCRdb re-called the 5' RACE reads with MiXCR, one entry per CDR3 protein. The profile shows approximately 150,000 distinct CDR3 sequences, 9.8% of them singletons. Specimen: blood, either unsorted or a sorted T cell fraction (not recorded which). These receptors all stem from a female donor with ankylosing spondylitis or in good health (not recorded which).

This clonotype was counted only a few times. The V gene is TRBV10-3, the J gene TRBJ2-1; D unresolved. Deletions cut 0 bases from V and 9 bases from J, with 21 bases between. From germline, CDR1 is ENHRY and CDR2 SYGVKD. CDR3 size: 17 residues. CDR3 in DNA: TGTGCCATCAGTGAGTCGGAGAGCATGGAGTGGTTAAGTGAGCAGTTCTTC. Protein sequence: CAISESESMEWLSEQFF.

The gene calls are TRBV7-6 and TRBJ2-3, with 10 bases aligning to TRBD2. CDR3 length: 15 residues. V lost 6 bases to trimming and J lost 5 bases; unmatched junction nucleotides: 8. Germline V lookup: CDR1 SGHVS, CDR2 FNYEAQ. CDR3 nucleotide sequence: TGTGCCAGCAGTCCTCTAGCGGGAGTTGTAGATACGCAGTATTTT. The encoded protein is CASSPLAGVVDTQYF.

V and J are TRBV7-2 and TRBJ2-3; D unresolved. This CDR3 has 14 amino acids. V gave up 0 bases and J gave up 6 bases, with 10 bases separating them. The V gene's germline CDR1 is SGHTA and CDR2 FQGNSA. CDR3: CASSLAPLGDTQYF. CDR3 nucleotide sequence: TGTGCCAGCAGCTTAGCACCCTTGGGTGATACGCAGTATTTT.

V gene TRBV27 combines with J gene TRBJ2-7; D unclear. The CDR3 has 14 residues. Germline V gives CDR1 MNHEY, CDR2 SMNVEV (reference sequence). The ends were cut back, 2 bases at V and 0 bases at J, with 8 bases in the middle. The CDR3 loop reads CASSLQVSSYEQYF. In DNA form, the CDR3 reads TGTGCCAGCAGTTTACAAGTCAGCTCCTACGAGCAGTACTTC.

The CDR3 loop reads CASVTGSSYEQYF. Here the CDR3 DNA reads TGTGCCAGCGTAACAGGGAGCTCCTACGAGCAGTACTTC. J is TRBJ2-7 and V is TRBV6-4; D possibly corresponds to TRBD1 (6 bases). Germline CDR1 MRHNA, CDR2 SNTAGT. CDR3 length equals 13 residues. Deletions cut 8 bases from V and 0 bases from J, with 11 bases between.

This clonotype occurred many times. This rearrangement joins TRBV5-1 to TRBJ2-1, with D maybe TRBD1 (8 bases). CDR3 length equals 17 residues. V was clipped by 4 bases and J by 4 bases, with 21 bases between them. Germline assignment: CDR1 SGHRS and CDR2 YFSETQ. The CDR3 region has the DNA TGCGCCAGCAGCATCACAGGGGGGGGTCTCGCATACAATGAGCAGTTCTTC. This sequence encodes CASSITGGGLAYNEQFF.